Shown below are 10 T cell receptor beta chains from a single sample sequenced in a study of T cells in Graves' hyperthyroidism and ophthalmopathy (dated by TCRdb to about 2019). The library was obtained by multiplex PCR. The sample was run on an Illumina HiSeq 2000. The TCR beta CDR3 regions were amplified from RNA transcripts. The first round of RT-PCR for the TCR CDR3 was performed with the HTBI primer set and the Qiagen OneStep RT-PCR kit. TCRdb trimmed the raw reads at Q25, called clones with MiXCR and kept productive beta chains. Entries are consolidated by CDR3 protein sequence, retaining the most common genes and DNA. A total of roughly 500,000 distinct CDR3 sequences appear in this sample, about 20% of them only once. Jointly, the top ten make up about 53% of the sample. Sequencing was done on a sample of blood. Receptors originate from a woman in her 70s with Graves' ophthalmopathy.

This clonotype was observed a handful of times. The V and J genes are TRBV6-1 and TRBJ1-6, with 9 nucleotides matching TRBD1. This CDR3 has 16 amino acids. Germline V lookup: CDR1 MNHNS, CDR2 SASEGT. Trimming took 7 bases from V and 8 from J; bases not matched to a gene: 12. CDR3 loop: CASTKRGGQGYSPLHF. The CDR3 DNA reads TGTGCCAGCACCAAACGCGGGGGACAGGGTTATTCACCCCTCCACTTT.

In this sample, this clonotype turned up a few times. The chain combines TRBV28 with TRBJ2-7; D might be TRBD1 (6 bases). The V end was cut by 5 bases, the J end by 0 bases, with 11 bases between. Germline V lookup: CDR1 MDHEN, CDR2 SYDVKM. CDR3 size: 14 residues. For the CDR3, the DNA is TGTGCCAGCAGTCCGGGACACCGCTCCTACGAGCAGTACTTC. Protein product: CASSPGHRSYEQYF.

This clonotype was counted ten times or more. The genes are TRBV2 and TRBJ1-4, with 10 nucleotides matching TRBD1. Germline-derived CDR1 and CDR2 are SNHLY and FYNNEI. The CDR3 is 15 amino acids. The V gene end was trimmed by 6 bases and the J gene end by 4 bases; junction bases not matched to a gene: 5. The CDR3 DNA reads TGTGCCAGCAGGGGACAGGGGATGATTAATGAAAAACTGTTTTTT. This translates into CASRGQGMINEKLFF. Looking up the rest from reference TRBV2 and TRBJ1-4 gives the full variable domain: EPEVTQTPSHQVTQMGQEVILRCVPISNHLYFYWYRQILGQKVEFLVSFYNNEISEKSEIFDDQFSVERPDGSNFTLKIRSTKLEDSAMYFCASRGQGMINEKLFFGSGTQLSVL.

The chain joins TRBV13 to TRBJ1-2; D unresolved. The CDR3 sequence is 15 residues long. Trimming removed 0 bases from V and 6 bases from J, with 14 bases in between. Germline loops: CDR1 PRHDT, CDR2 FYEKMQ (reference sequence). The CDR3 bases are TGTGCCAGCAGCTTAGGTGGAGGGCTGGGAGATGGCTACACCTTC. This sequence encodes CASSLGGGLGDGYTF.

The CDR3 loop is CASSWRDRVTEAFF. Here the CDR3 DNA reads TGTGCCAGCAGCTGGCGGGACAGGGTCACTGAAGCTTTCTTT. V gene TRBV5-5 combines with J gene TRBJ1-1, with 9 bases aligning to TRBD1. J was trimmed by 4 bases and V by 3 bases; bases with no gene match: 4. The germline V gene has CDR1 SGHKS and CDR2 YYEKEE (reference sequence). The CDR3 consists of 14 residues.

The chain is built from TRBV30 and TRBJ2-5; 11 bases line up with TRBD2. The CDR3 length is 16 residues. The J segment lost 5 bases and the V segment lost 1 base, leaving 9 bases of the junction unmatched. Germline assignment: CDR1 GTSNPN and CDR2 SVGIG (reference sequence). This chain's CDR3 is CAWSAGLAGSRETQYF. In DNA form, the CDR3 reads TGTGCCTGGAGTGCAGGACTAGCGGGTTCCAGGGAGACCCAGTACTTC. Combining the CDR3 with reference TRBV30 and TRBJ2-5 gives the whole variable domain SQTIHQWPATLVQPVGSPLSLECTVEGTSNPNLYWYRQAAGRGLQLLFYSVGIGQISSEVPQNLSASRPQDRQFILSSKKLLLSDSGFYLCAWSAGLAGSRETQYFGPGTRLLVL.

This clonotype has at least ten counts. This chain uses TRBV28 with TRBJ2-7; no reliable D call. The CDR3 extends over 11 amino acids. CDR1 is MDHEN, CDR2 SYDVKM, per germline. The germline V and J ends were trimmed by 6 bases and 4 bases, with 7 bases remaining between them. The CDR3 reads CASRSNYEQYF. For the CDR3, the DNA is TGTGCCAGCAGATCCAATTACGAGCAGTACTTC.

The chain carries TRBV20-1 and TRBJ2-7, with 11 bases lining up with TRBD2. Germline-derived CDR1 and CDR2 are DFQATT and SNEGSKA (reference sequence). The CDR3 length is 14 residues. After removal of 6 bases from V and 0 bases from J, the junction contained 4 bases not matched to a gene. The CDR3 sequence: CSAEGLADSYEQYF. CDR3 sequence (DNA): TGCAGTGCCGAGGGACTAGCGGACTCCTACGAGCAGTACTTC.

This clonotype was counted only a few times. This chain links TRBV30 with TRBJ2-7, with a tentative D call TRBD2 (7 bases). Germline V gene lookup returns CDR1 GTSNPN and CDR2 SVGIG (reference sequence). V lost 2 bases to trimming and J lost 6 bases, with 20 bases between them. The CDR3 totals 15 residues. CDR3 region: CAWSFRGGHWAEQYF. The CDR3 DNA reads as TGTGCCTGGAGTTTTCGCGGGGGACACTGGGCCGAGCAGTACTTC.

The chain links TRBV5-1 to TRBJ1-2, with D uncertain. The CDR3 has 15 amino acids. Germline assignment: CDR1 SGHRS and CDR2 YFSETQ. The germline V and J ends were trimmed by 0 bases and 2 bases, with 11 bases remaining between them. The CDR3 nucleotides are TGCGCCAGCAGCTTGGATGCAGGACTAAACTATGGCTACACCTTC. Its translation is CASSLDAGLNYGYTF.